The entry that follows covers one T cell receptor (beta chain) sequence. A second PCR of about 7 to 12 cycles used a sample-barcoded 5' primer and a J-beta primer mix. TCRdb called the 5' RACE reads again in MiXCR, with one record for every CDR3 protein. The sample has about 780,000 distinct CDR3 sequences, 46% seen once. The source of the sample is a study of blood T cells in healthy people across ages. Study details: Template switching retrieved approximately one barcoded beta molecule for each two T cells.

In germline, CDR1 is SGHAT, CDR2 FQDESV (reference sequence). V was clipped by 5 bases and J by 5 bases; unmatched bases: 6. CDR3 length: 16 residues. This clonotype was sampled from a man older than 75 in good health. The V gene is TRBV11-1, the J gene TRBJ2-3, with 14 bases fitting TRBD2. The sample comprised blood. The CDR3 loop is CASSRRGLAGVDTQYF. CDR3 DNA: TGTGCCAGCAGCCGAAGGGGACTAGCGGGAGTAGATACGCAGTATTTT.